A selection of T cell receptor beta chains follows, all from one sample in a study of blood T cell repertoires in COVID-19. The assay was immunoSEQ multiplex PCR, and TCRdb's table has in-frame clones only and misses some. The table lists about 91,000 clones, around 90% of them singletons, with 6.5% to 9.5% in the top ten. The specimen sequenced was peripheral blood. These receptors originate from a woman aged 70-85 years with acute or convalescent COVID-19. Each CDR3 is given with its conserved first and last residue. The D gene is left open where the match is weak. Size values are once, few and many counts, or a class for expanded clones, and some rows have none.

CDR3 DNA | CDR3 protein | D gene | V gene | clone size | J gene
TGCAGCGTTGAGCCAGGGAGGGACAATGAGCAGTTCTTC | CSVEPGRDNEQFF | TRBD2 | TRBV29-1 | . | TRBJ2-1
TGTGCCACCAGTATCGGGGGACAGATCCAAGAGACCCAGTACTTC | CATSIGGQIQETQYF | . | TRBV24-1 | . | TRBJ2-5
TGTGCCAGCAGCCAATTAAGCGGGGGAGAGACTGAAGCTTTCTTT | CASSQLSGGETEAFF | . | TRBV3-1/TRBV3-2 | . | TRBJ1-1
TGTGCCAGCAGAGAATGGGGACAGGGTATTAAGCAGTACTTC | CASREWGQGIKQYF | TRBD1 | TRBV5-4 | . | TRBJ2-7
TGTGCCAGCAGCGTAGGAGTCGGCAGGGCAGAGGAAAAACTGTTTTTT | CASSVGVGRAEEKLFF | . | TRBV9 | . | TRBJ1-4
TGTGCCAGCAGAACCGGGGGGGCCGGTATTAATGAGCAGTTCTTC | CASRTGGAGINEQFF | TRBD2 | TRBV6-5 | once | TRBJ2-1
TGTGCCAGCAGTCCACCGGCGGCGGGGGGGTCCTGGAATGAGCAGTTCTTC | CASSPPAAGGSWNEQFF | TRBD2 | TRBV27 | . | TRBJ2-1
TGTGCCATCACCCCGGGACAGGGGTTTGGCTACACCTTC | CAITPGQGFGYTF | TRBD1 | TRBV10-3 | . | TRBJ1-2
TGTGCCAGCAGTGACGAGGCTCACACCTTC | CASSDEAHTF | . | TRBV6-1 | . | TRBJ1-2
TGCAGTGCTAGTAAGGGAGCTGAAGCTTTCTTT | CSASKGAEAFF | . | TRBV20-1 | . | TRBJ1-1
TGTGCCAGCAGTTACCTATCCAGGGAGGCTGGCTACACCTTC | CASSYLSREAGYTF | . | TRBV6-5 | . | TRBJ1-2
TGCGCCAGCAGTTCCAACACAGGGAACACTGAAGCTTTCTTT | CASSSNTGNTEAFF | . | TRBV5-1 | . | TRBJ1-1
TGTGCCACCAGTGATGCTACAGGGGATCTTGGCTACACCTTC | CATSDATGDLGYTF | TRBD1 | TRBV24-1 | . | TRBJ1-2
TGTGCCAGCAGTTATTCCCTAGCGGGAGGCCGATACAATGAGCAGTTCTTC | CASSYSLAGGRYNEQFF | TRBD2 | TRBV6-2/TRBV6-3 | . | TRBJ2-1
TGCGCCAGCAGCCAAGATCTGGGTAACAGAAATAATCAGCCCCAGCATTTT | CASSQDLGNRNNQPQHF | . | TRBV4-1 | . | TRBJ1-5
TGTGCCTGGGGGGGACTAGCGGGCAACACCGGGGAGCTGTTTTTT | CAWGGLAGNTGELFF | TRBD2 | TRBV30 | . | TRBJ2-2
TGTGCCAACCGACTAATGAATTCACCCCTCCACTTT | CANRLMNSPLHF | . | TRBV2 | . | TRBJ1-6
TGCGCCAGCAGGCTAGCGGGGTCCTCCGAGCAGTACTTC | CASRLAGSSEQYF | TRBD2 | TRBV10-2 | . | TRBJ2-7
TGTGCCAGCAGCCGATCAGGGGTTCTCGAGCAGTACTTC | CASSRSGVLEQYF | . | TRBV4-2 | . | TRBJ2-7
TGTGCCAGCGGTAGATTTGTGAACACTGAAGCTTTCTTT | CASGRFVNTEAFF | . | TRBV7-3 | . | TRBJ1-1
TGTGCCACCTCGCTTCCGGGGTTAGGTGAGCAGTTCTTC | CATSLPGLGEQFF | . | TRBV15 | . | TRBJ2-1
TGTGCCAGCAGCCAAACGTCGCCATACAATAAAAACATTCAGTACTTC | CASSQTSPYNKNIQYF | . | TRBV6-6 | . | TRBJ2-4
TGTGCCAGCAGCGATAGCGGGGGAAACCACAATGAGCAGTTCTTC | CASSDSGGNHNEQFF | TRBD2 | TRBV7-3 | . | TRBJ2-1
TGTGCCAGCCGAGACAGGGGGAGTAATGGCTACACCTTC | CASRDRGSNGYTF | TRBD1 | TRBV27 | once | TRBJ1-2
TGTGCCAGCAGCTTAGTGGGGACAGCTATGAACACTGAAGCTTTCTTT | CASSLVGTAMNTEAFF | TRBD1 | TRBV7-6 | . | TRBJ1-1
TGTGCCAGTAGTGACTCCACCTACGAGCAGTACTTC | CASSDSTYEQYF | . | TRBV19 | . | TRBJ2-7
TGTGCCAGCAGTGAAGGAGCGGCTAGCCCCTACACCGGGGAGCTGTTTTTT | CASSEGAASPYTGELFF | . | TRBV6-1 | . | TRBJ2-2